These 26 T cell receptor beta chains came from one sample sequenced in a study of identical twins. MiXCR, run by TCRdb on the 5' RACE reads, gives a single entry per CDR3 protein. The sample holds about 240,000 distinct CDR3 sequences, about 10% seen once. Sequenced: memory T cells sorted from blood. Every receptor here comes from a man aged 50-60 years in good health.

V gene TRBV9 combines with J gene TRBJ2-5; 8 bases fit TRBD1. In germline, CDR1 is SGDLS, CDR2 YYNGEE. CDR3 length equals 17 residues. V was clipped by 0 bases and J by 0 bases; unmatched bases: 7. The CDR3 here is CASSVGGTGAYQETQYF. CDR3 coding DNA: TGTGCCAGCAGCGTAGGAGGGACAGGAGCGTACCAAGAGACCCAGTACTTC. Variable domain in full (rest from reference TRBV9 and TRBJ2-5): DSGVTQTPKHLITATGQRVTLRCSPRSGDLSVYWYQQSLDQGLQFLIQYYNGEERAKGNILERFSAQQFPDLHSELNLSSLELGDSALYFCASSVGGTGAYQETQYFGPGTRLLVL.

The chain uses TRBV5-1 and TRBJ2-7; possible D gene TRBD1, 6 bases. Trimming removed 4 bases from V and 2 bases from J, with 13 bases in between. The CDR3 contains 14 residues. CDR1 is SGHRS, CDR2 YFSETQ, per germline. The CDR3 nucleotides read TGCGCCAGCAGCCTGGTTTGGGGGCCCTACGAGCAGTACTTC. It yields the protein CASSLVWGPYEQYF. Combining the CDR3 with reference TRBV5-1 and TRBJ2-7 gives the whole variable domain KAGVTQTPRYLIKTRGQQVTLSCSPISGHRSVSWYQQTPGQGLQFLFEYFSETQRNKGNFPGRFSGRQFSNSRSEMNVSTLELGDSALYLCASSLVWGPYEQYFGPGTRLTVT.

In regard to this clonotype: At one boundary the junction diverges from the germline segment, which might be a read error. The rearrangement links TRBV7-7 to TRBJ2-7; 8 nucleotides align to TRBD1. The CDR3 runs to 14 residues. Germline V gene data show CDR1 as SSHAT and CDR2 as FNYEAQ (reference sequence). The CDR3 region is CASSSGQGRNEQYF. The CDR3 DNA sequence: TGTGCTAGCAGCTCAGGACAGGGTCGAAACGAGCAGTACTTC.

This clonotype showed up just a few times. V and J are TRBV20-1 and TRBJ1-1, with TRBD1 matching 7 bases. Trimming at V came to 3 bases and at J to 7 bases, leaving 8 bases not matched to a gene. Looked up from germline, CDR1 is DFQATT and CDR2 is SNEGSKA (reference sequence). The CDR3 extends over 13 amino acids. In DNA form, the CDR3 reads TGCAGTGCTAGCCAACAGGGGCTAAATGAAGCTTTCTTT. It encodes CSASQQGLNEAFF.

V is TRBV5-5 and J is TRBJ1-1; 9 bases fit TRBD1. The V segment lost 2 bases and the J segment 3 bases; nucleotides outside the gene matches: 8. The CDR3 is 16 residues long. Germline assignment: CDR1 SGHKS and CDR2 YYEKEE (reference sequence). CDR3 amino acids: CASSFRDREVDTEAFF. In nucleotides, the CDR3 is TGTGCCAGCAGCTTCCGGGACAGGGAGGTAGACACTGAAGCTTTCTTT.

Many counts were recorded for this clonotype. The V call is TRBV20-1, the J call TRBJ2-7; D unresolved. The CDR3 is 12 residues long. V lost 6 bases, J lost 2 bases, and 11 bases lay in between. Germline V gene data show CDR1 as DFQATT and CDR2 as SNEGSKA (reference sequence). The CDR3 coding sequence is TGCAGTGCACCGGACGGTACCTACGAGCAGTACTTC. It yields the protein CSAPDGTYEQYF.

V is TRBV2 and J is TRBJ2-7, with TRBD2 matching over 10 bases. Germline V gives CDR1 SNHLY, CDR2 FYNNEI. The J segment lost 5 bases and the V segment lost 11 bases, leaving 12 bases of the junction unmatched. This CDR3 is 14 amino acids long. In nucleotides, the CDR3 is TGTGCCTCACTCCGGGGGCTAGCGGGAGACGAGCAGTACTTC. It specifies CASLRGLAGDEQYF.

This clonotype occurred many times. The V gene is TRBV6-2 or TRBV6-3, the J gene TRBJ2-7; 7 nucleotides match TRBD2. V shed 4 bases and J 3 bases; nucleotides not matched to a gene: 6. Germline CDR1 MNHEY, CDR2 SVGEGT. The CDR3 loop spans 14 amino acids. CDR3: CASSFPGGNYEQYF. The CDR3 DNA follows: TGTGCCAGCAGTTTCCCCGGGGGGAACTACGAGCAGTACTTC.

The chain joins TRBV9 to TRBJ2-2, with TRBD2 as a possible D gene (5 bases). The CDR3 has 16 amino acids. Between the trimmed V and J ends, which lost 3 bases and 3 bases, there was a span of 15 bases. The germline CDR1 and CDR2 sequences are SGDLS and YYNGEE. The CDR3 DNA reads TGTGCCAGCAGCGGGCGCCGGGGTGGACACACCGGGGAGCTGTTTTTT. It codes for CASSGRRGGHTGELFF.

This chain uses TRBV11-2 with TRBJ1-2; the D gene is possibly TRBD1 (5 bases). Trimming removed 5 bases at V and 4 bases at J, with 11 bases between. The germline gives CDR1 SGHAT, CDR2 FQNNGV. This CDR3 comprises 13 residues. The CDR3 protein is CASSPDISYGYTF. For the CDR3, the DNA is TGTGCCAGCAGCCCGGACATATCCTATGGCTACACCTTC.

This clonotype was picked up many times. The rearrangement links TRBV7-2 to TRBJ2-1; D is undetermined. V lost 4 bases and J lost 9, with 10 bases in between. CDR3 length: 12 residues. The germline CDR1 and CDR2 sequences are SGHTA and FQGNSA. CDR3 residues: CASSSSRSEQFF. CDR3 nucleotide sequence: TGTGCCAGCAGCTCCTCTAGGAGTGAGCAGTTCTTC.

The rearrangement links TRBV24-1 to TRBJ2-1; TRBD1 aligns across 10 bases. Trimming at V came to 4 bases and at J to 5 bases, leaving 4 bases not matched to a gene. There are 15 residues in the CDR3. Germline V lookup: CDR1 KGHDR, CDR2 SFDVKD. CDR3 residues: CATSERQGANNEQFF. The CDR3 region has the DNA TGTGCCACCAGTGAAAGACAGGGGGCCAACAATGAGCAGTTCTTC.

This clonotype was detected only a few times. The chain links TRBV5-1 to TRBJ2-3, with D hard to call. Trimming shortened V by 0 bases and J by 0 bases, and 11 bases separated the two germline ends. Germline values: CDR1 SGHRS, CDR2 YFSETQ. The CDR3 contains 16 residues. The CDR3 sequence is CASSLAGSPSTDTQYF. CDR3 DNA: TGCGCCAGCAGCTTGGCCGGTTCTCCAAGCACAGATACGCAGTATTTT.

This chain connects TRBV9 to TRBJ2-1; TRBD2 agrees at 12 bases. Trimming cost V 3 bases and J 7 bases; bases outside gene matches: 5. CDR3 length equals 15 residues. Germline V gene lookup returns CDR1 SGDLS and CDR2 YYNGEE. In DNA form, the CDR3 reads TGTGCCAGCAGCGGACTAGCGGGAGAACGTAATGAGCAGTTCTTC. It encodes CASSGLAGERNEQFF.

The rearrangement uses TRBV12-3 or TRBV12-4 and TRBJ1-3; D is unclear. Trimming took off 2 bases at V and 0 bases at J, with 5 bases between the two ends. The CDR3 totals 14 residues. The CDR3 here is CASSLSSSGNTIYF. CDR3 nucleotide sequence: TGTGCCAGCAGTTTATCCAGCTCTGGAAACACCATATATTTT.

The chain carries TRBV21-1 and TRBJ2-7; the table gives TRBD2 as D, unverified against the DNA. TRBV21-1 is noted as a pseudogene. This CDR3 region has 17 residues. This CDR3 is CASSTGLAGVLPYEQYF. The DNA of the CDR3 is TGTGCCAGCAGCACGGGACTAGCGGGAGTTCTCCCCTACGAGCAGTACTTC.

There are a few counts of this clonotype. The V and J genes are TRBV5-1 and TRBJ2-3; 9 bases are a match to TRBD1. The CDR3 covers 17 residues. The V segment lost 5 bases and the J segment 5 bases; nucleotides outside the gene matches: 15. Per the germline V gene, CDR1 is SGHRS and CDR2 is YFSETQ. The chain's CDR3 is CASSRFQPGQGRDTQYF. The CDR3 bases are TGCGCCAGCAGTAGGTTTCAGCCGGGACAGGGTAGAGATACGCAGTATTTT. The variable domain in full, with the rest retrieved from reference TRBV5-1 and TRBJ2-3, is KAGVTQTPRYLIKTRGQQVTLSCSPISGHRSVSWYQQTPGQGLQFLFEYFSETQRNKGNFPGRFSGRQFSNSRSEMNVSTLELGDSALYLCASSRFQPGQGRDTQYFGPGTRLTVL.

This clonotype was observed a few times. The chain combines TRBV20-1 with TRBJ2-4; D is unclear. CDR3 length: 13 amino acids. Germline CDR1 DFQATT, CDR2 SNEGSKA (reference sequence). V lost 7 bases, J lost 1 base, and 11 bases lay in between. Written as DNA, the CDR3 is TGCAGTGGCTCAGTAACCGCCAAAAACATTCAGTACTTC. It yields the protein CSGSVTAKNIQYF.

This clonotype was detected many times. The V and J genes are TRBV6-2 or TRBV6-3 and TRBJ1-1, with D possibly being TRBD1 (6 bases). Germline lookup yields CDR1 MNHEY and CDR2 SVGEGT. V gave up 2 bases and J gave up 3 bases, with 22 bases separating them. The CDR3 is 18 residues long. CDR3 sequence: CASSYPIQGRGPDTEAFF. In DNA form, the CDR3 reads TGTGCCAGCAGTTACCCCATCCAGGGGCGGGGGCCCGACACTGAAGCTTTCTTT.

This clonotype was picked up a small number of times. The rearrangement uses TRBV16 and TRBJ1-2; D remains unclear. Germline V lookup: CDR1 KGHSY, CDR2 FQNENV. Trimming removed 0 bases at V and 8 bases at J, with 7 bases between. This CDR3 has 12 residues. The chain's CDR3 is CASSQSSGGYTF. In DNA form, the CDR3 reads TGTGCCAGCAGCCAATCATCAGGCGGCTACACCTTC.

The genes are TRBV27 and TRBJ2-5, with 9 bases fitting TRBD1. The CDR3 extends over 14 amino acids. Trimming at V came to 2 bases and at J to 6 bases, leaving 4 bases not matched to a gene. Germline CDR1 reads MNHEY; CDR2 reads SMNVEV (reference sequence). CDR3 DNA sequence: TGTGCCAGCAGTTTAGGGACAGGGACCAAGACCCAGTACTTC. Amino acids: CASSLGTGTKTQYF.

The V gene is TRBV12-3 or TRBV12-4, the J gene TRBJ1-2; D might be TRBD1 (5 bases). The V and J ends lost 1 base and 5 bases respectively, with 11 bases between them. The CDR3 totals 14 residues. CDR3 sequence: CASSLGGSEYGYTF. Written as DNA, the CDR3 is TGTGCCAGCAGTTTAGGGGGCTCCGAGTATGGCTACACCTTC.

This clonotype was detected a few times. The chain joins TRBV20-1 to TRBJ1-1; TRBD1 agrees at 10 bases. Trimming cost V 6 bases and J 6 bases; bases outside gene matches: 19. Germline CDR1 reads DFQATT; CDR2 reads SNEGSKA (reference sequence). The length of the CDR3 is 17 residues. The CDR3 DNA reads TGCAGTGCCCTAACTGACAGGGGGCGCGAGTTTTGGGCTGAAGCTTTCTTT. Amino acids: CSALTDRGREFWAEAFF.

This CDR3 reads CASSESWPDTEAFF. The CDR3, as DNA: TGCGCCAGCAGTGAGTCGTGGCCGGACACTGAAGCTTTCTTT. The chain links TRBV10-1 to TRBJ1-1; D call uncertain. The CDR3 has 14 amino acids. Germline V gives CDR1 WNHNN, CDR2 SYGVQD (reference sequence). Trimming stripped 0 bases from V and 3 bases from J, with 8 bases between.

This clonotype was recorded at least ten times. V is TRBV10-2 and J is TRBJ2-2; D uncertain. The CDR3 totals 16 residues. Germline V lookup: CDR1 WSHSY, CDR2 SAAADI. Trimming cost V 4 bases and J 5 bases, with 17 bases left between them. The CDR3 here is CASSGSALQGTGELFF. CDR3 nucleotide sequence: TGCGCCAGCAGTGGTTCGGCACTCCAAGGAACCGGGGAGCTGTTTTTT.

The chain links TRBV21-1 to TRBJ1-5; TRBD1 is taken as the D call from the table, unchecked against the DNA. TRBV21-1 is marked as a pseudogene. The CDR3 runs 21 residues. The chain's CDR3 is CASSTGQGLGYLIFSNQPQHF. The CDR3 DNA reads TGTGCCAGCAGCACAGGACAGGGTCTCGGTTACCTAATCTTTAGCAATCAGCCCCAGCATTTT.